The TCR beta chain under discussion was sequenced for a study of T cell changes during pregnancy in multiple sclerosis. Assay used: immunoSEQ multiplex PCR; TCRdb lists only in-frame clones, some missing. In the table there are tens of thousands of clones, under 95% of which are singletons. V lost 0 bases, J lost 1 base, and 9 bases lay in between. Germline CDR1 SGDLS, CDR2 YYNGEE. The length of the CDR3 is 15 residues. This chain links TRBV9 with TRBJ2-3; no definite D call. The material was CD4+ T cells from peripheral blood mononuclear cells, obtained in the second trimester of pregnancy. The clonotype originates from a female donor with multiple sclerosis, enrolled in a pregnancy study. The CDR3, as DNA: TGTGCCAGCAGCGTAGCTTCCCCTGGCACAGATACGCAGTATTTT. This sequence encodes CASSVASPGTDTQYF. Full variable domain (outside the CDR3, taken from reference TRBV9 and TRBJ2-3): DSGVTQTPKHLITATGQRVTLRCSPRSGDLSVYWYQQSLDQGLQFLIQYYNGEERAKGNILERFSAQQFPDLHSELNLSSLELGDSALYFCASSVASPGTDTQYFGPGTRLTVL.